This T cell receptor beta chain was sequenced in a study of blood T cell repertoires in COVID-19. Overall study: Specimens from acute and convalescent COVID-19 originated in the United States, Italy and Spain. Sample material is recorded as cDNA or gDNA derived from T cells, B-cell-depleted T cells, or PBMCs.

Authors' processing steps: Amplification of reference gene primers provided the estimated nucleated cell counts. Data came from immunoSEQ multiplex PCR; TCRdb stores just in-frame clones and leaves some out. V, J and clone size are those of that table, while D and trimming were read from the DNA. The sample includes approximately 190,000 clones, roughly 80% of them seen just once. The receptor was derived from a man in his sixties with active or convalescent COVID-19. The sequenced sample consisted of peripheral blood.

For the CDR3, the DNA is TGTGCCAGCAGCTTGGCGACAGGGGGCACAGATACGCAGTATTTT. It codes for CASSLATGGTDTQYF. The V gene is TRBV5-4, the J gene TRBJ2-3; 8 nucleotides agree with TRBD1. The trim removed 0 bases at V and 1 base at J, leaving 1 base unmatched. The CDR3 covers 15 residues. Germline-derived CDR1 and CDR2 are SGHNT and YYREEE (reference sequence). The full variable domain, its missing parts supplied by reference TRBV5-4 and TRBJ2-3, is ETGVTQSPTHLIKTRGQQVTLRCSSQSGHNTVSWYQQALGQGPQFIFQYYREEENGRGNFPPRFSGLQFPNYSSELNVNALELDDSALYLCASSLATGGTDTQYFGPGTRLTVL.